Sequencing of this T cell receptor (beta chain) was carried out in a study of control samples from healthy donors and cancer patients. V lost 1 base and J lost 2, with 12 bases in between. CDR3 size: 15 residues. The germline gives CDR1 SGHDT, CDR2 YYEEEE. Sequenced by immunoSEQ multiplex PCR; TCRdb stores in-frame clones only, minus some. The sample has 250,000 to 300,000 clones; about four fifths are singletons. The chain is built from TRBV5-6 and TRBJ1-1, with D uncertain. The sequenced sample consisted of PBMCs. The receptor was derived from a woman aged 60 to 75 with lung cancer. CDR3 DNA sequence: TGTGCCAGCAGCTTGATTTCCGGGTATAACACTGAAGCTTTCTTT. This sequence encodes CASSLISGYNTEAFF. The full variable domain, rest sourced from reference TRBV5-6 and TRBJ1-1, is DAGVTQSPTHLIKTRGQQVTLRCSPKSGHDTVSWYQQALGQGPQFIFQYYEEEERQRGNFPDRFSGHQFPNYSSELNVNALLLGDSALYLCASSLISGYNTEAFFGQGTRLTVV.